A single sample gave rise to the 18 T cell receptor beta chains below, sequenced in a study of identifying expanded T cells in peripheral blood. Clones were sequenced by immunoSEQ multiplex PCR, and TCRdb holds only the in-frame ones, with some missing. The sample lists about 94,000 clones; 88% were seen once. Sample: blood. All receptors derive from a person aged 18 to 75 in good health.

The chain combines TRBV6-6 with TRBJ1-2; D unresolved. With 2 bases removed from V and 8 bases from J, the gap between germline ends came to 9 bases. The CDR3 contains 12 residues. Germline CDR1 is MNHNY and CDR2 is SVGAGI (reference sequence). The CDR3 DNA sequence: TGTGCCAGCAGTTACGTCGGGGAAGGCTACACCTTC. Amino acids: CASSYVGEGYTF.

V is TRBV6-1 and J is TRBJ2-5; D ambiguous. The germline V and J ends were trimmed by 0 bases and 5 bases, with 10 bases remaining between them. Germline V gene lookup returns CDR1 MNHNS and CDR2 SASEGT. The CDR3 runs 14 residues. As DNA, the CDR3 is TGTGCCAGCAGTGAAGCGTTGGAGTCGGAGACCCAGTACTTC. Its translation is CASSEALESETQYF.

This chain links TRBV15 with TRBJ1-1; maybe TRBD1 (6 bases). The CDR3 runs to 18 residues. The V end lost 6 bases, the J end lost 1 base, and 24 bases lay between the germline ends. Germline V CDR1 and CDR2: LNHNV, YYDKDF (reference sequence). The CDR3 DNA sequence: TGTGCCACCAGGGGGGGGGCAGGGGCGTCGCTTAGGAACACTGAAGCTTTCTTT. It yields the protein CATRGGAGASLRNTEAFF.

The V gene is TRBV10-1, the J gene TRBJ1-2, with D unclear. Germline V lookup: CDR1 WNHNN, CDR2 SYGVQD (reference sequence). V was pared by 2 bases and J by 6 bases, with 10 bases between. The CDR3 totals 13 residues. For the CDR3, the DNA is TGCGCCAGCAGTGAGCTCCCAGGAAATGGCTACACCTTC. Its translation is CASSELPGNGYTF.

This chain uses TRBV7-3 with TRBJ2-3; D could derive from TRBD1 or TRBD2 (6 bases each). Germline V gene lookup returns CDR1 SGHTA and CDR2 FQGTGA. V was clipped by 4 bases and J by 3 bases, with 14 bases between them. The CDR3 consists of 15 residues. CDR3 sequence: CASSWGASVTDTQYF. Written as DNA, the CDR3 is TGTGCCAGCAGCTGGGGGGCTAGCGTTACAGATACGCAGTATTTT.

J is TRBJ1-1 and V is TRBV23-1; D remains ambiguous. TRBV23-1 is marked as an open reading frame, function uncertain. The CDR3 extends over 17 amino acids. Trimming removed 3 bases at V and 0 bases at J, with 17 bases between. The CDR3 DNA sequence: TGCGCCAGCAGTCAGGTTGACCCCTCAGAAGTGAACACTGAAGCTTTCTTT. Residues: CASSQVDPSEVNTEAFF.

About this clone: Other DNA sequences from this sample encode an identical CDR3 as well. The chain recombines TRBV30 with TRBJ1-1, with unresolved D. CDR3 length: 12 amino acids. Germline CDR1 and CDR2: GTSNPN and SVGIG (reference sequence). Trimming left V 1 base short and J 1 base short, with 4 bases between. As DNA, the CDR3 is TGTGCCTGGAGTGGAGGGAACACTGAAGCTTTCTTT. Its protein product is CAWSGGNTEAFF. The variable domain in full, completed from reference TRBV30 and TRBJ1-1, reads SQTIHQWPATLVQPVGSPLSLECTVEGTSNPNLYWYRQAAGRGLQLLFYSVGIGQISSEVPQNLSASRPQDRQFILSSKKLLLSDSGFYLCAWSGGNTEAFFGQGTRLTVV.

CDR3 sequence (DNA): TGTGCCAGCAGCAGATGGGACAGGGGAGTCTATGGCTACACCTTC. This encodes CASSRWDRGVYGYTF. The chain joins TRBV5-6 to TRBJ1-2, with 10 bases lining up with TRBD1. This CDR3 has 15 residues. The junction had 7 bases not matched to a gene; V was cut back by 4 bases and J by 4 bases. Germline V gene lookup returns CDR1 SGHDT and CDR2 YYEEEE.

The chain joins TRBV18 to TRBJ2-6; 12 nucleotides agree with TRBD1. Germline V gene sequence: CDR1 KGHSH, CDR2 LQKENI. V was clipped by 5 bases and J by 3 bases; unmatched bases: 5. The CDR3 is 17 residues long. This CDR3 is CASSSGTGGGGANVLTF. The CDR3 DNA sequence: TGTGCCAGCTCATCAGGGACAGGGGGCGGTGGGGCCAACGTCCTGACTTTC.

The chain links TRBV7-6 to TRBJ2-1, with unresolved D. Trimming stripped 1 base from V and 6 bases from J, with 13 bases between. CDR1 is SGHVS, CDR2 FNYEAQ, per germline. The CDR3 runs to 15 residues. As DNA, the CDR3 is TGTGCCAGCAGCTTAGGCCAAAGGGTTAGCAATGAGCAGTTCTTC. Protein: CASSLGQRVSNEQFF.

This chain connects TRBV7-3 to TRBJ1-1; D is unresolved. Germline assignment: CDR1 SGHTA and CDR2 FQGTGA. V lost 3 bases, J lost 5 bases, and 10 bases lay in between. This CDR3 contains 13 residues. The CDR3 is CASSFLWGTEAFF. The CDR3 nucleotides read TGTGCCAGCAGCTTCCTTTGGGGAACTGAAGCTTTCTTT.

V and J are TRBV14 and TRBJ2-5, with TRBD2 matching over 11 bases. Trimming removed 4 bases from V and 5 bases from J; junction bases left unmatched: 3. This CDR3 contains 14 residues. The germline V gene encodes CDR1 SGHDN and CDR2 FVKESK. CDR3 loop: CASSRLAGGETQYF. The CDR3 nucleotides are TGTGCCAGCAGCCGATTAGCGGGAGGGGAGACCCAGTACTTC.

This clone was observed once. The chain combines TRBV19 with TRBJ1-2; D unclear. CDR3 length: 11 amino acids. Germline CDR1 is LNHDA and CDR2 is SQIVND (reference sequence). V was clipped by 3 bases and J by 3 bases, with 2 bases between them. The CDR3 region has the DNA TGTGCCAGTAGTATGGACTATGGCTACACCTTC. This translates into CASSMDYGYTF.

J is TRBJ2-5 and V is TRBV7-3, with D possibly being TRBD1 (5 bases). CDR1 is SGHTA and CDR2 is FQGTGA in the germline V gene. The CDR3 is made up of 13 amino acids. The V and J ends lost 0 bases and 4 bases respectively, with 6 bases between them. The CDR3 sequence: CASSLTRVETQYF. The CDR3 DNA follows: TGTGCCAGCAGCTTAACCAGGGTAGAGACCCAGTACTTC.

The rearrangement joins TRBV27 to TRBJ1-6; tentative D call: TRBD1 (5 bases). V gave up 6 bases and J gave up 6 bases, with 15 bases separating them. The germline gives CDR1 MNHEY, CDR2 SMNVEV (reference sequence). This CDR3 contains 15 residues. CDR3 coding DNA: TGTGCCAGCAGCCTGCTGGGTGGGGCTAATTCACCCCTCCACTTT. Its translation is CASSLLGGANSPLHF.

The genes are TRBV11-3 and TRBJ2-1; TRBD2 matches at 9 bases. V was clipped by 5 bases and J by 5 bases; unmatched bases: 7. The CDR3 loop spans 15 amino acids. CDR1 SGHNT and CDR2 YENEEA come from the germline V gene. The CDR3 loop reads CASSPGTSFHNEQFF. In DNA form, the CDR3 reads TGTGCCAGCAGCCCCGGGACTAGCTTCCACAATGAGCAGTTCTTC.

The rearrangement joins TRBV19 to TRBJ2-1; TRBD2 matches 9 bases. Germline CDR1 and CDR2: LNHDA and SQIVND (reference sequence). Unmatched junction bases numbered 15, after V lost 4 bases and J lost 8 bases. The CDR3 totals 17 residues. The CDR3 sequence is CASSKRGASPYLDEQFF. Here the CDR3 DNA reads TGTGCCAGTAGTAAGCGGGGGGCGTCCCCTTACCTCGATGAGCAGTTCTTC.

V and J are TRBV5-4 and TRBJ2-2; 10 bases are shared with TRBD2. The germline V gene has CDR1 SGHNT and CDR2 YYREEE (reference sequence). The CDR3 sequence is 16 residues long. Trimming removed 4 bases from V and 7 bases from J; junction bases left unmatched: 10. The CDR3 region has the DNA TGTGCCAGCAGCCACGGAAGCGGGAGGGCCGGCGGGGAGCTGTTTTTT. It yields the protein CASSHGSGRAGGELFF. Using reference TRBV5-4 and TRBJ2-2 for the parts outside the CDR3, the full variable domain is ETGVTQSPTHLIKTRGQQVTLRCSSQSGHNTVSWYQQALGQGPQFIFQYYREEENGRGNFPPRFSGLQFPNYSSELNVNALELDDSALYLCASSHGSGRAGGELFFGEGSRLTVL.